The clone carrying this T cell receptor beta chain was counted many times. Its antigen is still unknown. The data belong to a study of CD8+CD57+ T cells in acquired aplastic anemia. Patients chosen for sequencing had CD8+CD57+ cells that had expanded, as shown by flow cytometry. Diagnosis of severe acquired aplastic anemia applied to all patients. Study observations and caveats: Nearly 30 CD8+ CDR3 sequences were shared between patients and controls.

This CDR3 has 15 residues. J gave up 2 bases and V 6 bases, and 6 bases lay outside the gene matches. TCR beta VDJ and CDR3 were profiled, and genomic DNA was the template. TCRdb analysed the reads with MiXCR anew, one entry per CDR3 protein. The sample lists 160,000 or so distinct CDR3 sequences, around half occurring once. The V gene is TRBV12-3 or TRBV12-4, the J gene TRBJ2-2; 7 bases are a match to TRBD2. The receptor's source is a human donor with aplastic anemia. The sequencing input was sorted CD4+, CD8+, or CD8+CD57+ T cells (not recorded which) from PBMCs. Here the CDR3 DNA reads TGTGCCAGCAGGGGAGGGACCGCCAACACCGGGGAGCTGTTTTTT. Translation gives CASRGGTANTGELFF.